These T cell receptor beta chains were read from a single sample in a study of T-cell reconstitution after alpha-beta-depleted transplantation in children. TCRdb re-derived calls from the PCR reads in MiXCR, one entry per CDR3 protein. The table shows 750,000 to 950,000 distinct CDR3 sequences, with approximately 15% occurring only once. The material was PBMCs, mostly from graft donor cells, obtained 360 days after TCRalphabeta/CD19-depleted stem cell transplant. These receptor sequences come from a male patient aged 10 to 17 who had a stem cell transplant for acute lymphoblastic leukemia, so the T cells may come from the graft donor. The CDR3 runs from the conserved cysteine through the conserved F or W. The D gene is left open where the match is weak. Clone size appears in some rows only: once, few, many, or a class for an expanded clone.

15 | many | TRBJ2-7 | TRBD1 | TRBV7-9 | TGTGCCAGCAGTCAACCGGGACAGGGGGCCTACGAGCAGTACTTC | CASSQPGQGAYEQYF
16 | . | TRBJ2-7 | . | TRBV5-6 | TGTGCCAGCAGAGTGACAGGAGAAGATTCTGGGTACGAGCAGTACTTC | CASRVTGEDSGYEQYF
17 | . | TRBJ2-3 | . | TRBV7-9 | TGTGCCAGCAGCTTCTCAGGGGTGGCGCCGAGCACAGATACGCAGTATTTT | CASSFSGVAPSTDTQYF
14 | many | TRBJ2-1 | . | TRBV29-1 | TGCAGCGTTGAGCCCTCTCTCTCCTACAATGAGCAGTTCTTC | CSVEPSLSYNEQFF
14 | . | TRBJ2-1 | . | TRBV4-2 | TGTGCCAGCAGCCAAGATTTTGTTGGGAGTGAGCAGTTCTTC | CASSQDFVGSEQFF
13 | . | TRBJ1-1 | . | TRBV30 | TGTGCCTGGAGTGTAGGGGTATCGGCTGAAGCTTTCTTT | CAWSVGVSAEAFF
16 | . | TRBJ2-7 | TRBD2 | TRBV5-1 | TGCGCCAGCAGCTTGGCCGTCGTGCGGGGGGCCTACGAGCAGTACTTC | CASSLAVVRGAYEQYF
15 | . | TRBJ2-1 | TRBD2 | TRBV20-1 | TGCAGTGCTCCCTCCCTAGCGGTGCGGGTCAATGAGCAGTTCTTC | CSAPSLAVRVNEQFF
14 | . | TRBJ2-1 | . | TRBV12-3/TRBV12-4 | TGTGCCAGCAGTTTTTGGGGGGCGACCGGTGAGCAGTTCTTC | CASSFWGATGEQFF
14 | many | TRBJ2-7 | . | TRBV3-1 | TGTGCCAGCAGCCAGGGATTTGGGTCCTACGAGCAGTACTTC | CASSQGFGSYEQYF
11 | many | TRBJ2-7 | . | TRBV27 | TGTGCCAGCAGACGGGGGAGCGAGCAGTACTTC | CASRRGSEQYF
13 | . | TRBJ2-7 | . | TRBV18 | TGTGCCAGCTCACCCACCCCTGGGTACGAGCAGTACTTC | CASSPTPGYEQYF
18 | . | TRBJ2-7 | . | TRBV9 | TGTGCCAGCAGCGCAACAGGGACCTTTAGCGGGTTGGCCTACGAGCAGTACTTC | CASSATGTFSGLAYEQYF
15 | many | TRBJ2-1 | . | TRBV2 | TGTGCCAGCAGTCTGGCGGGTGGCCCTTCCAATGAGCAGTTCTTC | CASSLAGGPSNEQFF
19 | many | TRBJ2-1 | TRBD2 | TRBV5-1 | TGCGCCAGCAGCTTGCCCGGGACTAGCGGGAGAAGCTCCTACAATGAGCAGTTCTTC | CASSLPGTSGRSSYNEQFF
11 | . | TRBJ2-7 | TRBD2 | TRBV4-1 | TGCGCCAGCAGCGATAGCGGGACTGAGTACTTC | CASSDSGTEYF
13 | many | TRBJ1-1 | . | TRBV15 | TGTGCCACCAGCAGAGACAGGATCACTGAAGCTTTCTTT | CATSRDRITEAFF
13 | few | TRBJ1-1 | TRBD1 | TRBV20-1 | TGCAGTGCCAGGACAGGGCAGAACACTGAAGCTTTCTTT | CSARTGQNTEAFF
17 | few | TRBJ2-1 | . | TRBV21-1 | TGTGCCAGCAGCAAAGCTCTGAACAGGGCAAAAGATGATGAGCAGTTCTTC | CASSKALNRAKDDEQFF
14 | few | TRBJ1-5 | . | TRBV6-2/TRBV6-3 | TGTGCCAGCAGTCACACAGGGTTCAATCAGCCCCAGCATTTT | CASSHTGFNQPQHF
14 | once | TRBJ2-5 | . | TRBV20-1 | TGCAGTGGTAGGGGTGGACTACGAATGAAGACCCAGTACTTC | CSGRGGLRMKTQYF
15 | many | TRBJ2-1 | . | TRBV20-1 | TGCAGTGCTAGCAGTTTTAGACTTTTGCAGAATGAGCAGTTCTTC | CSASSFRLLQNEQFF